The next 4 T cell receptor beta chains were all read from a single sample in a study of CD8+ T cells in alopecia areata. The treatment is: oral pan-JAK inhibitor, 5-10 mg twice daily. Extracted RNA was reverse transcribed, and the resulting cDNA served as sequencing template. Libraries were prepared by immunoSEQ multiplex PCR; TCRdb keeps only in-frame clonotypes and omits some of them. This sample has roughly 200,000 clones; 35% to 40% occur once, and the top ten carry 0.48%. The source was CD4+ T cells sorted from blood, collected between weeks 30 and 35, from a patient treated with tofacitinib. These receptors all stem from a human donor with alopecia areata.

The chain employs TRBV5-1 and TRBJ1-1, with TRBD1 identical over 9 bases. V was clipped by 2 bases and J by 4 bases; unmatched bases: 6. Germline V CDR1 and CDR2: SGHRS, YFSETQ. This CDR3 spans 15 amino acids. The CDR3 loop reads CASSFLGQGGTEAFF. Here the CDR3 DNA reads TGCGCCAGCAGCTTCTTGGGACAGGGAGGCACTGAAGCTTTCTTT.

The chain combines TRBV2 with TRBJ1-1; 8 nucleotides match TRBD1. The CDR3 loop spans 12 amino acids. The V segment lost 7 bases and the J segment 9 bases; nucleotides outside the gene matches: 7. Germline assignment: CDR1 SNHLY and CDR2 FYNNEI. CDR3 loop: CASTGQGSKAFF. The CDR3 bases are TGTGCCAGCACCGGACAGGGTAGTAAAGCTTTCTTT.

There are a few counts of this clone. V is TRBV29-1 and J is TRBJ2-7; either TRBD1 or TRBD2 may supply D (5 bases each). Trimming shortened V by 4 bases and J by 2 bases, and 12 bases separated the two germline ends. The CDR3 has 13 amino acids. Germline CDR1 and CDR2: SQVTM and ANQGSEA. In DNA form, the CDR3 reads TGCAGCGTTGTGGCAGGGAGTACCTACGAGCAGTACTTC. It is translated as CSVVAGSTYEQYF.

The gene calls are TRBV4-2 and TRBJ1-2; TRBD1 aligns across 11 bases. The J segment lost 3 bases and the V segment lost 4 bases, leaving 1 base of the junction unmatched. The CDR3 contains 14 residues. Germline V CDR1 and CDR2: LGHNA, YNFKEQ. CDR3 nucleotides: TGTGCCAGCAGCCTGGGACAGGGGGACTATGGCTACACCTTC. Translated: CASSLGQGDYGYTF.